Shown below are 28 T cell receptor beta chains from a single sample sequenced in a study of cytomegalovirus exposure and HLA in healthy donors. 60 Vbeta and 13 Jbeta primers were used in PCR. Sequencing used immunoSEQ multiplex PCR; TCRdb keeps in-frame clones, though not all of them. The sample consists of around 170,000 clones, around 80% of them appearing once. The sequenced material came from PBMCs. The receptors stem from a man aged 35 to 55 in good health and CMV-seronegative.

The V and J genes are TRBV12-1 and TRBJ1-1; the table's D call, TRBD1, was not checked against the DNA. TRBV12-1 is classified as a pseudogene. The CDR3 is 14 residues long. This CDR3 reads CASSSTDRLVEAFF. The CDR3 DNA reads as TGTGCCAGCAGCTCAACTGACAGACTGGTTGAAGCTTTCTTT.

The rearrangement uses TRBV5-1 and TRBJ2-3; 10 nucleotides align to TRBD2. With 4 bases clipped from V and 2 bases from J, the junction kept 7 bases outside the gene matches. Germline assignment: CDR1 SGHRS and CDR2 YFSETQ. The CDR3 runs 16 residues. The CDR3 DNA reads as TGCGCCAGCAGCCCCCGGACTAGCGGAGCCACAGATACGCAGTATTTT. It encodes CASSPRTSGATDTQYF.

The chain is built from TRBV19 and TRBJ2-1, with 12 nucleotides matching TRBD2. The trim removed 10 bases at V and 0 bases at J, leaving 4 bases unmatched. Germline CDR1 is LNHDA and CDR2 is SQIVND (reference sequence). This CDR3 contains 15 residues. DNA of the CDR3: TGTGCCACCGCGACTAGCGGGAGCTCCTACAATGAGCAGTTCTTC. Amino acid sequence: CATATSGSSYNEQFF.

CDR3 in amino acids: CVSGGLDSSGNTIYF. The DNA for the CDR3 is TGTGTCTCCGGTGGGTTAGACAGCTCTGGAAACACCATATATTTT. The chain has TRBV2 and TRBJ1-3, with D maybe TRBD1 (5 bases). The CDR3 totals 15 residues. Germline CDR1 reads SNHLY; CDR2 reads FYNNEI.

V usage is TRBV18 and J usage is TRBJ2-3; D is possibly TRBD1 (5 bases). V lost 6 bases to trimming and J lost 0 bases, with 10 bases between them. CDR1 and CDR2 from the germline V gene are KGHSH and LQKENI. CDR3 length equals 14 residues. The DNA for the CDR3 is TGTGCCAGCTCGCCGACAGTAAGCACAGATACGCAGTATTTT. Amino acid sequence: CASSPTVSTDTQYF.

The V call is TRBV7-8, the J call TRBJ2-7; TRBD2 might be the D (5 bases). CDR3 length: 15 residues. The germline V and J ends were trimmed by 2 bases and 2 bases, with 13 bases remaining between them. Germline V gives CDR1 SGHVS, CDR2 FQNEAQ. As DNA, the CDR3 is TGTGCCAGCAGCTTAAGGGCGGGTGCCCCCTACGAGCAGTACGTC. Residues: CASSLRAGAPYEQYV.

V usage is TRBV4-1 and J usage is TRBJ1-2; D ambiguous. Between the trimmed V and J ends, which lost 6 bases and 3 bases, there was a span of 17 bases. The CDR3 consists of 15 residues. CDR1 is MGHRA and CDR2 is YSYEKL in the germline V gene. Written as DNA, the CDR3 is TGCGCCAGCAGACTTATTCGGTTGCCTTACTATGGCTACACCTTC. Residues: CASRLIRLPYYGYTF.

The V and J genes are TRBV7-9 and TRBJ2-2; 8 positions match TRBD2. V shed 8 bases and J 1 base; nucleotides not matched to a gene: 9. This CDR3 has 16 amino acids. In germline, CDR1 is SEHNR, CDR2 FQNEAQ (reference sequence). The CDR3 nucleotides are TGTGCCAGCCCCGACCGAGCGGGAGTGAACACCGGGGAGCTGTTTTTT. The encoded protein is CASPDRAGVNTGELFF.

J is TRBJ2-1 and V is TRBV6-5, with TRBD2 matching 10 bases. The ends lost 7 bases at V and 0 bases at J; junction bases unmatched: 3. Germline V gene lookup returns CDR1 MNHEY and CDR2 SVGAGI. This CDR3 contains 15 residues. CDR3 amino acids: CASKPSGGSYNEQFF. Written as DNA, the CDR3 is TGTGCCAGCAAACCTAGCGGGGGCTCCTACAATGAGCAGTTCTTC.

The CDR3 loop reads CASSNLGTTNTEAFF. The CDR3 region has the DNA TGTGCCAGCAGTAATTTGGGGACAACGAACACTGAAGCTTTCTTT. The rearrangement uses TRBV28 and TRBJ1-1; maybe TRBD1 (6 bases). V lost 5 bases and J lost 1, with 14 bases in between. CDR1 and CDR2 (germline): MDHEN, SYDVKM. This CDR3 has 15 amino acids.

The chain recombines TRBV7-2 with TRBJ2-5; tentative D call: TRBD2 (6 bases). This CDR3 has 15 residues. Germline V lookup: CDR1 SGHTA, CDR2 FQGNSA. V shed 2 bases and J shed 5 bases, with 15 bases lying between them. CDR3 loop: CASSLPLTSGETQYF. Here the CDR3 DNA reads TGTGCCAGCAGCTTACCCCTAACGAGCGGGGAGACCCAGTACTTC.

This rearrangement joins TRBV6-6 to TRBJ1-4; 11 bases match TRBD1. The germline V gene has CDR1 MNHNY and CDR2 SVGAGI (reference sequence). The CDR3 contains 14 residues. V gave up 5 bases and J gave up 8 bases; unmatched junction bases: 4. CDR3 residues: CASSLRDRGEKLFF. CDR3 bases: TGTGCCAGCAGTCTCCGGGACAGGGGGGAAAAACTGTTTTTT.

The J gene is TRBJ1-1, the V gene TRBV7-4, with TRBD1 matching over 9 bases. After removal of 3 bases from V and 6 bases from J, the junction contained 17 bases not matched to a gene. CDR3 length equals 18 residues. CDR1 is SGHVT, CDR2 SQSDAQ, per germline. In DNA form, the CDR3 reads TGTGCCAGCAGCTTCCCGCCACAGGGGGCCCCGTTAGACGCTGAAGCTTTCTTT. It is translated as CASSFPPQGAPLDAEAFF.

CDR3: CASSLGTGIVGANVLTF. For the CDR3, the DNA is TGTGCCAGCTCCTTGGGGACAGGTATTGTGGGGGCCAACGTCCTGACTTTC. V and J are TRBV27 and TRBJ2-6; 8 bases line up with TRBD1. In germline, CDR1 is MNHEY, CDR2 SMNVEV (reference sequence). The CDR3 is 17 residues long. V gave up 8 bases and J gave up 4 bases; unmatched junction bases: 13.

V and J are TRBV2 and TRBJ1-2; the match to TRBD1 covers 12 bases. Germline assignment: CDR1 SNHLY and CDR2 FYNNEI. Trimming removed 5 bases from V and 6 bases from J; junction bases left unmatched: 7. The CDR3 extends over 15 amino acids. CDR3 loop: CASSPRDRGPHGYTF. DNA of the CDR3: TGTGCCAGCAGTCCCCGGGACAGGGGGCCTCATGGCTACACCTTC.

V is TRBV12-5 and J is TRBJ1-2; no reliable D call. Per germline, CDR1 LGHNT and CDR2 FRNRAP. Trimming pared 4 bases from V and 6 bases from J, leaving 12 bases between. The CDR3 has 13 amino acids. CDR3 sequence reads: CASGSAEGDGYTF. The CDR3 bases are TGTGCTAGTGGTTCTGCAGAGGGCGATGGCTACACCTTC.

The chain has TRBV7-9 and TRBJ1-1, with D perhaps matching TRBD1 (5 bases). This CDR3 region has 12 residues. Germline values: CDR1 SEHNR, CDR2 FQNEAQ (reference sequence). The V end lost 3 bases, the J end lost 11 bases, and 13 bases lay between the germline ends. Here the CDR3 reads CASSFNRQRAFF. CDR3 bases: TGTGCCAGCAGCTTCAACCGACAGAGGGCTTTCTTT.

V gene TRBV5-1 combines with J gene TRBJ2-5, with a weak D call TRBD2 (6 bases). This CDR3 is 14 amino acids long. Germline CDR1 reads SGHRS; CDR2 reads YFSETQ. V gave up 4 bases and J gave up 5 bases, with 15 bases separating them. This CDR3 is CASSTGDSQETQYF. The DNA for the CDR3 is TGCGCCAGCAGCACCGGGGACTCGCAGGAGACCCAGTACTTC.

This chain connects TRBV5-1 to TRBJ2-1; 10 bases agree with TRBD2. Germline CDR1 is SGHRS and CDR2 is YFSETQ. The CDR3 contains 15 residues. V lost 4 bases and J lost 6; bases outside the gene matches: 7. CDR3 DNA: TGCGCCAGCAGCCCTATTAGCGGGAGGCTCAATGAGCAGTTCTTC. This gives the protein CASSPISGRLNEQFF. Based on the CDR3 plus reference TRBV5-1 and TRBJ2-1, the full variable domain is KAGVTQTPRYLIKTRGQQVTLSCSPISGHRSVSWYQQTPGQGLQFLFEYFSETQRNKGNFPGRFSGRQFSNSRSEMNVSTLELGDSALYLCASSPISGRLNEQFFGPGTRLTVL.

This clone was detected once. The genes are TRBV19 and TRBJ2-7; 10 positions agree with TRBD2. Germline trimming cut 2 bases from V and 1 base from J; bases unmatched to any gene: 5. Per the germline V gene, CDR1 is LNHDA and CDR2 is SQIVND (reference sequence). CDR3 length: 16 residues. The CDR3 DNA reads TGTGCCAGTAGTATATCACTAGCGGGACCATCCTACGAGCAGTACTTC. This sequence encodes CASSISLAGPSYEQYF.

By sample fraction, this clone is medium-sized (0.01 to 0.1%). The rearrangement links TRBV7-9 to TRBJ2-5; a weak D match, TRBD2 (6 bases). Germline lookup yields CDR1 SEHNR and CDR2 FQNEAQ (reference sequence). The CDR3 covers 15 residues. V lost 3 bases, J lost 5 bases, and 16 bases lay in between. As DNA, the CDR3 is TGTGCCAGCAGCTTGGTGGGGGTGGAGGGGGAGACCCAGTACTTC. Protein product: CASSLVGVEGETQYF.

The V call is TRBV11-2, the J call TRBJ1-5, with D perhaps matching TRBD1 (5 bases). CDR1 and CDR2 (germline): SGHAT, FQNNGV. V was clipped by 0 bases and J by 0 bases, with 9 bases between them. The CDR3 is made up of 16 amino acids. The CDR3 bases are TGTGCCAGCAGCTTAGATTACGGGGGTAGCAATCAGCCCCAGCATTTT. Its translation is CASSLDYGGSNQPQHF.

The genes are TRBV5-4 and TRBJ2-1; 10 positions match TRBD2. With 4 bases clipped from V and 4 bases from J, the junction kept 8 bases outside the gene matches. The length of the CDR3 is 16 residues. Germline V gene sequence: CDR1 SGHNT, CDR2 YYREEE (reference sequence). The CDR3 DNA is TGTGCCAGCAGCGGAAGACTAGCGGGCCTTTACAATGAGCAGTTCTTC. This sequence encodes CASSGRLAGLYNEQFF.

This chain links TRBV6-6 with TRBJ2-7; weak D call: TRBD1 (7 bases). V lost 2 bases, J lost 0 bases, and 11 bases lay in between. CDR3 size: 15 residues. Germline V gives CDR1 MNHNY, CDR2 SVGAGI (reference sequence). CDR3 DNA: TGTGCCAGCAGTTACGCGGAGGGGGCCTCCTACGAGCAGTACTTC. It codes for CASSYAEGASYEQYF.

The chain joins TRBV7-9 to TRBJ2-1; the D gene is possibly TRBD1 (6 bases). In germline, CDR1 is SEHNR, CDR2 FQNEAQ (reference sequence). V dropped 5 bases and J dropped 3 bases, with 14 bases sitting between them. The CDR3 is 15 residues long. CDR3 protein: CASSPRDNNYNEQFF. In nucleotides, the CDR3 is TGTGCCAGCAGCCCCCGGGACAATAACTACAATGAGCAGTTCTTC.

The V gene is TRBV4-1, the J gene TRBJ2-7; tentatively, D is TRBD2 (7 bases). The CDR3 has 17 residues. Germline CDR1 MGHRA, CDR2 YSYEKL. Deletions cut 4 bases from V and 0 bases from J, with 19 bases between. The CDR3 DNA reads TGCGCCAGCAGCCCAGGAAAGGGGGGAGGGAGCTCCTACGAGCAGTACTTC. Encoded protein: CASSPGKGGGSSYEQYF.

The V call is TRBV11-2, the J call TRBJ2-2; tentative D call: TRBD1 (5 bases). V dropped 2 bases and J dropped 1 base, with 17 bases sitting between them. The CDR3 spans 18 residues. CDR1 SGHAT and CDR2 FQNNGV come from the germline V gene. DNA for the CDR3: TGTGCCAGCAGCTTACACCCCACCTACAGGTGGAACACCGGGGAGCTGTTTTTT. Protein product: CASSLHPTYRWNTGELFF.

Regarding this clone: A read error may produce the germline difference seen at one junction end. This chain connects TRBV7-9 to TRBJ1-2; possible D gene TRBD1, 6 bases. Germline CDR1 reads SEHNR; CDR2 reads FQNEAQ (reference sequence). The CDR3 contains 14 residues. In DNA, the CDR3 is TGTTCCAGCAGCTTAGGGCAGGGGCCTTATGGCTACACCTTC. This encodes CSSSLGQGPYGYTF.